The clone carrying this TCR beta chain was seen a handful of times. Its antigen remains unidentified. These data belong to a study of beta chain features in type 1 diabetes. Across the whole study: No age, gender or cell yield differences were seen between patients and healthy donors. Study observations and caveats: Among type 1 diabetes patients, VDJ junctions had fewer insertions and more deletions. Whether HLA type influences TCRB rearrangement remained unresolved here. Cells with high TCR expression could be over-represented when cDNA is sequenced.

Expressed TCRB transcripts were sequenced after all isolated RNA was converted to cDNA. Clones were read by immunoSEQ multiplex PCR, and TCRdb kept only the in-frame ones, dropping some. Here the sample spans 810,000 or so clones, 15% to 20% being singletons. Germline loops: CDR1 MGHRA, CDR2 YSYEKL. Trimming removed 1 base at V and 4 bases at J, with 18 bases between. The CDR3 contains 17 residues. The sequenced sample was naive CD4+ T cells from blood. The rearrangement joins TRBV4-1 to TRBJ2-3; D may be TRBD1 or TRBD2 (5 bases each). The receptor was derived from a young woman in good health. CDR3 bases: TGCGCCAGCAGCCAAGGCCTTCCCCGAGGGGCGGCAGATACGCAGTATTTT. Translated, it gives CASSQGLPRGAADTQYF.